Listed below are T cell receptor beta chains from one sample, sequenced in a study of beta chain features in type 1 diabetes. Profiled with immunoSEQ multiplex PCR; TCRdb holds only in-frame clones, not every one. The sample includes nearly 350,000 clones, around 8.5% of them seen just once. The source material was central memory CD4+ T cells from blood. The source of these receptors is a man aged 25-40 years with type 1 diabetes. CDR3s include the opening cysteine and the closing phenylalanine or tryptophan. Each record gives: V gene, D gene, clone size, J gene, CDR3 protein, CDR3 DNA. The D gene is left open where the match is weak. Clone size is given for some rows only: seen once, a few or many times, or a class if the clone is expanded.

V: TRBV5-1
D: TRBD2
size: few
J: TRBJ2-1
CDR3: CASTLVAGGNEQFF
DNA: TGCGCCAGCACCTTAGTAGCGGGGGGAAATGAGCAGTTCTTC

V: TRBV5-1
D: TRBD2
size: -
J: TRBJ2-2
CDR3: CASSPTSGGPNTGELFF
DNA: TGCGCCAGCAGCCCGACTAGCGGGGGTCCGAACACCGGGGAGCTGTTTTTT

V: TRBV9
D: TRBD2
size: -
J: TRBJ2-5
CDR3: CASSARLAGHQETQYF
DNA: TGTGCCAGCAGCGCAAGACTAGCGGGGCACCAAGAGACCCAGTACTTC

V: TRBV7-2
D: -
size: few
J: TRBJ1-2
CDR3: CASSPLPSGVGGYTF
DNA: TGTGCCAGCAGCCCACTCCCCTCAGGGGTAGGTGGCTACACCTTC

V: TRBV9
D: -
size: -
J: TRBJ1-6
CDR3: CASSGQAVGVNSPLHF
DNA: TGTGCCAGCAGCGGACAGGCGGTTGGGGTTAATTCACCCCTCCACTTT

V: TRBV5-6
D: -
size: few
J: TRBJ2-3
CDR3: CASSGETRGTDTQYF
DNA: TGTGCCAGCAGCGGTGAGACGAGGGGCACAGATACGCAGTATTTT

V: TRBV28
D: -
size: -
J: TRBJ2-3
CDR3: CASSPFRGWADTQYF
DNA: TGTGCCAGCAGTCCGTTTCGGGGATGGGCAGATACGCAGTATTTT

V: TRBV5-4
D: -
size: few
J: TRBJ2-3
CDR3: CASSLATDTQYF
DNA: TGTGCCAGCAGCCTGGCCACAGATACGCAGTATTTT

V: TRBV19
D: TRBD1
size: -
J: TRBJ1-2
CDR3: CASSPYGQGAAYSGYTF
DNA: TGTGCCAGTAGTCCCTACGGACAGGGGGCGGCCTACTCTGGCTACACCTTC

V: TRBV4-3
D: -
size: few
J: TRBJ1-4
CDR3: CASSQSLTNEKLFF
DNA: TGCGCCAGCAGCCAAAGCCTAACTAATGAAAAACTGTTTTTT

V: TRBV23-1
D: TRBD1
size: many
J: TRBJ1-1
CDR3: CASSLETGGLNTEAFF
DNA: TGCGCCAGCAGTCTTGAGACAGGGGGCCTGAACACTGAAGCTTTCTTT

V: TRBV5-1
D: TRBD2
size: few
J: TRBJ2-5
CDR3: CASSLEPGQRGDETQYF
DNA: TGCGCCAGCAGCCTGGAACCGGGGCAGCGGGGAGACGAGACCCAGTACTTC

V: TRBV6-1
D: TRBD1
size: -
J: TRBJ1-1
CDR3: CASSETGQGGTEAFF
DNA: TGTGCCAGCAGTGAAACGGGACAGGGCGGCACTGAAGCTTTCTTT

V: TRBV5-1
D: TRBD1
size: few
J: TRBJ1-1
CDR3: CASSSRQGGDTEAFF
DNA: TGCGCCAGCAGCTCTCGACAGGGAGGGGACACTGAAGCTTTCTTT

V: TRBV5-4
D: TRBD1
size: -
J: TRBJ1-6
CDR3: CASSPGGGTYNSPLHF
DNA: TGTGCCAGCAGTCCAGGGGGCGGAACCTATAATTCACCCCTCCACTTT

V: TRBV29-1
D: -
size: many
J: TRBJ2-1
CDR3: CSVRTRTYNEQFF
DNA: TGCAGCGTTCGGACCAGGACCTACAATGAGCAGTTCTTC

V: TRBV29-1
D: TRBD1
size: few
J: TRBJ2-3
CDR3: CSVAGTGGWTDTQYF
DNA: TGCAGCGTTGCGGGGACAGGGGGATGGACAGATACGCAGTATTTT

V: TRBV7-2
D: TRBD1
size: few
J: TRBJ2-1
CDR3: CASSLGQGRYNEQFF
DNA: TGTGCCAGCAGCTTGGGACAGGGTCGGTACAATGAGCAGTTCTTC

V: TRBV29-1
D: -
size: -
J: TRBJ2-2
CDR3: CSVEEDGNTGELFF
DNA: TGCAGCGTTGAGGAGGACGGGAACACCGGGGAGCTGTTTTTT

V: TRBV5-1
D: TRBD2
size: -
J: TRBJ2-3
CDR3: CASSLDGGGAGDTQYF
DNA: TGCGCCAGCAGCTTGGATGGCGGGGGGGCCGGAGATACGCAGTATTTT

V: TRBV28
D: TRBD2
size: -
J: TRBJ2-3
CDR3: CASSRPSGGRADTQYF
DNA: TGTGCCAGCAGCCGCCCTAGCGGGGGCCGCGCAGATACGCAGTATTTT

V: TRBV6-5
D: -
size: -
J: TRBJ1-1
CDR3: CASSPLMEDEAFF
DNA: TGTGCCAGCAGCCCGTTAATGGAGGATGAAGCTTTCTTT

V: TRBV7-9
D: TRBD1
size: -
J: TRBJ1-4
CDR3: CASSPDREKEKLFF
DNA: TGTGCCAGCAGCCCAGACAGGGAGAAGGAAAAACTGTTTTTT

V: TRBV5-1
D: -
size: -
J: TRBJ2-3
CDR3: CASSLGDFTDTQYF
DNA: TGCGCCAGCAGCTTGGGGGATTTCACAGATACGCAGTATTTT

V: TRBV28
D: TRBD1
size: -
J: TRBJ1-5
CDR3: CASNNLRGRTGDNQPQHF
DNA: TGTGCCAGCAACAATCTTAGGGGTCGGACAGGGGATAATCAGCCCCAGCATTTT

V: TRBV7-2
D: -
size: -
J: TRBJ1-5
CDR3: CASSLVWGSNQPQHF
DNA: TGTGCCAGCAGCTTAGTCTGGGGTAGCAATCAGCCCCAGCATTTT

V: TRBV5-6
D: TRBD2
size: -
J: TRBJ2-1
CDR3: CASSLGLAGGRPYNEQFF
DNA: TGTGCCAGCAGCCTCGGACTAGCGGGGGGGCGACCCTACAATGAGCAGTTCTTC

V: TRBV5-1
D: -
size: -
J: TRBJ2-5
CDR3: CASSGGGSARALETQYF
DNA: TGCGCCAGCAGCGGAGGAGGTAGCGCCCGGGCCTTGGAGACCCAGTACTTC

V: TRBV9
D: -
size: many
J: TRBJ2-1
CDR3: CASSVGPVLNNEQFF
DNA: TGTGCCAGCAGCGTAGGTCCGGTCCTTAACAATGAGCAGTTCTTC

V: TRBV6-1
D: -
size: many
J: TRBJ2-7
CDR3: CASSRTVPYEQYF
DNA: TGTGCCAGCAGTCGGACGGTACCCTACGAGCAGTACTTC

V: TRBV5-6
D: TRBD1
size: -
J: TRBJ2-5
CDR3: CASRLRGQGQETQYF
DNA: TGTGCCAGCAGGTTGAGGGGACAGGGCCAGGAGACCCAGTACTTC

V: TRBV5-6
D: -
size: -
J: TRBJ2-1
CDR3: CASSLELAHNAQFF
DNA: TGTGCCAGCAGCTTAGAACTGGCCCATAACGCGCAGTTCTTC

V: TRBV15
D: TRBD2
size: few
J: TRBJ2-3
CDR3: CATSRSGSALSTDTQYF
DNA: TGTGCCACCAGCCGTAGCGGGTCCGCCCTCAGCACAGATACGCAGTATTTT

V: TRBV7-8
D: -
size: -
J: TRBJ2-5
CDR3: CASSSTYSRAGETQYF
DNA: TGTGCCAGCAGCTCCACCTACTCGCGGGCGGGAGAGACCCAGTACTTC

V: TRBV25-1
D: TRBD2
size: few
J: TRBJ2-1
CDR3: CASIGAGTSGGKQFF
DNA: TGTGCCAGCATTGGGGCGGGGACTAGCGGGGGGAAGCAGTTCTTC

V: TRBV10-3
D: TRBD2
size: -
J: TRBJ2-5
CDR3: CAIRPGLAGQETQYF
DNA: TGTGCCATCAGACCGGGACTAGCGGGGCAAGAGACCCAGTACTTC

V: TRBV4-3
D: -
size: -
J: TRBJ2-7
CDR3: CASSQNTGLEQYF
DNA: TGCGCCAGCAGCCAAAATACAGGGCTCGAGCAGTACTTC

V: TRBV11-2
D: -
size: -
J: TRBJ2-1
CDR3: CASSPGTHNEQFF
DNA: TGTGCCAGCAGCCCCGGGACCCACAATGAGCAGTTCTTC

V: TRBV4-2
D: -
size: -
J: TRBJ2-3
CDR3: CASSQDQQGRSTDTQYF
DNA: TGTGCCAGCAGCCAAGATCAGCAGGGGAGGAGCACAGATACGCAGTATTTT

V: TRBV6-5
D: TRBD1
size: -
J: TRBJ1-4
CDR3: CASSLSGTVREKLFF
DNA: TGTGCCAGCAGTCTCTCCGGGACAGTGCGTGAAAAACTGTTTTTT

V: TRBV11-2
D: TRBD1
size: -
J: TRBJ1-5
CDR3: CASSLMGTAASEPQHF
DNA: TGTGCCAGCAGCTTAATGGGGACAGCAGCAAGCGAGCCCCAGCATTTT

V: TRBV7-8
D: -
size: -
J: TRBJ2-7
CDR3: CASSSFQGYEQYF
DNA: TGTGCCAGCAGCTCTTTTCAGGGCTACGAGCAGTACTTC

V: TRBV5-4
D: -
size: once
J: TRBJ2-5
CDR3: CASSGTGQLPKGHQETQYF
DNA: TGTGCCAGCAGCGGAACTGGACAGCTCCCGAAGGGGCACCAAGAGACCCAGTACTTC

V: TRBV28
D: -
size: -
J: TRBJ1-2
CDR3: CAVEASSNYGYTF
DNA: TGTGCCGTCGAGGCGAGTTCTAACTATGGCTACACCTTC

V: TRBV4-3
D: -
size: few
J: TRBJ2-7
CDR3: CASSQDLGDEQYF
DNA: TGCGCCAGCAGCCAAGATCTGGGGGACGAGCAGTACTTC

V: TRBV6-1
D: -
size: few
J: TRBJ2-7
CDR3: CASSEVGLYREQYF
DNA: TGTGCCAGCAGTGAAGTGGGGCTGTACCGAGAGCAGTACTTC

V: TRBV7-9
D: -
size: -
J: TRBJ2-4
CDR3: CASSPLSDIQYF
DNA: TGTGCCAGCAGCCCCCTCTCAGACATTCAGTACTTC

V: TRBV29-1
D: -
size: few
J: TRBJ2-5
CDR3: CSVGHRQETQYF
DNA: TGCAGCGTTGGCCACCGGCAAGAGACCCAGTACTTC

V: TRBV9
D: TRBD2
size: many
J: TRBJ2-3
CDR3: CASSYRLATDTQYF
DNA: TGTGCCAGCAGCTATAGACTAGCGACAGATACGCAGTATTTT

V: TRBV6-4
D: -
size: -
J: TRBJ1-1
CDR3: CASRQGRHSIEAFF
DNA: TGTGCCAGCAGGCAGGGTCGCCACTCAATTGAAGCTTTCTTT

V: TRBV4-1
D: -
size: few
J: TRBJ1-2
CDR3: CASSQGHAGANYGYTF
DNA: TGCGCCAGCAGCCAAGGTCACGCCGGAGCTAACTATGGCTACACCTTC

V: TRBV30
D: -
size: -
J: TRBJ1-5
CDR3: CAWSADSNQPQHF
DNA: TGTGCCTGGAGTGCGGATAGCAATCAGCCCCAGCATTTT

V: TRBV7-2
D: -
size: few
J: TRBJ2-5
CDR3: CASSLTRIQETQYF
DNA: TGTGCCAGCAGCTTAACAAGGATCCAAGAGACCCAGTACTTC

V: TRBV21-1
D: -
size: -
J: TRBJ2-5
CDR3: CASSDRGTPETQYF
DNA: TGTGCCAGCAGTGACAGGGGGACCCCAGAGACCCAGTACTTC

V: TRBV11-2
D: -
size: -
J: TRBJ2-3
CDR3: CASSLDRLGDTQYF
DNA: TGTGCCAGCAGCTTAGATCGACTCGGGGATACGCAGTATTTT

V: TRBV5-4
D: -
size: -
J: TRBJ2-5
CDR3: CASSLDIGYQETQYF
DNA: TGTGCCAGCAGCTTGGACATAGGTTATCAAGAGACCCAGTACTTC

V: TRBV6-6
D: -
size: few
J: TRBJ1-2
CDR3: CASTRPPYGYTF
DNA: TGTGCCAGCACTCGCCCCCCCTATGGCTACACCTTC